The following is a TCR beta chain sequence with its context. In the authors' workflow: How many nucleated cells were present was estimated from reference gene primer amplification. The protocol was immunoSEQ multiplex PCR, while the TCRdb copy is restricted to in-frame clones and leaves out a portion. The DNA was the basis for D and trimming; V, J and clone size are from that table. The repertoire holds 120,000 or so clones, with 80% to 90% as singletons. This CDR3 spans 14 amino acids. Germline CDR1 reads ENHRY; CDR2 reads SYGVKD. V was shortened by 6 bases and J by 0 bases, with 11 bases between the two germline ends. The data stem from a study of blood T cell repertoires in COVID-19. Study background: Samples taken during acute and convalescent COVID-19 were collected in the United States, Italy and Spain. Nucleic acid was either cDNA or gDNA, and it came from T cells, B-cell-depleted T cells, or PBMCs.

Material: peripheral blood. The chain links TRBV10-3 to TRBJ1-1, with D possibly matching TRBD1 (5 bases). The TCR originated in a woman aged 55 to 70 with acute or convalescent COVID-19. CDR3 sequence reads: CAISLGLLNTEAFF. The DNA of the CDR3 is TGTGCCATCAGCCTGGGACTCTTGAACACTGAAGCTTTCTTT.